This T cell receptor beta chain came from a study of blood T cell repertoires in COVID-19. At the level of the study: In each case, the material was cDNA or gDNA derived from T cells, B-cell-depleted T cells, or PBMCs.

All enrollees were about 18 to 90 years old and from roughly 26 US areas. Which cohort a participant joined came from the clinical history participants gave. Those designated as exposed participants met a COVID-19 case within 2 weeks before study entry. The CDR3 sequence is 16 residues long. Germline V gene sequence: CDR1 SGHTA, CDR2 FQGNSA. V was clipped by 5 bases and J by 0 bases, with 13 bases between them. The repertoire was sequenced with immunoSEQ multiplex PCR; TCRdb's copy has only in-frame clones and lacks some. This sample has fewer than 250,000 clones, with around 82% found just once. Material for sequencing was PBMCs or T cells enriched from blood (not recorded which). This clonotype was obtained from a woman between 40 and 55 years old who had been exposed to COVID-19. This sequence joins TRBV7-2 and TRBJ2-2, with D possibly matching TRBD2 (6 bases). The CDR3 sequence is CASSPLASANTGELFF. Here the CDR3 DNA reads TGTGCCAGCAGCCCCCTGGCTAGCGCGAACACCGGGGAGCTGTTTTTT. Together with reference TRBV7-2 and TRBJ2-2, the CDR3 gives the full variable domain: GAGVSQSPSNKVTEKGKDVELRCDPISGHTALYWYRQSLGQGLEFLIYFQGNSAPDKSGLPSDRFSAERTGGSVSTLTIQRTQQEDSAVYLCASSPLASANTGELFFGEGSRLTVL.